This entry describes one TCR beta chain. Its specificity is not known. A multiplex PCR was run with 60 Vbeta primers and 13 Jbeta primers. The data were produced by immunoSEQ multiplex PCR, yet TCRdb's version contains in-frame clones alone and is incomplete. The data show about 150,000 clones, 63% seen once. CDR1 and CDR2 (germline): MNHNS, SASEGT. After removal of 6 bases from V and 4 bases from J, the junction contained 3 bases not matched to a gene. The CDR3 length is 13 residues. The sample comes from a study of cytomegalovirus exposure and HLA in healthy donors. Study-wide context: From HLA-typed donors, an early data release held tens of millions of unique TCRs.

Donors consisted of healthy bone marrow donors. The study, taken as a whole, reports: An analysis was carried out at a later point. It showed that HLA-associated TCR beta chains were more clonally expanded than equally common non-associated chains.

Sequences were obtained from PBMCs. V is TRBV6-1 and J is TRBJ1-5; 7 bases match TRBD1. This TCR was sampled from a woman aged 55-70 years in good health and CMV-seropositive. In DNA, the CDR3 is TGTGCCAGCAGCGGGGACAGAAATCAGCCCCAGCATTTT. Translating it yields CASSGDRNQPQHF.